This T cell receptor beta chain came from a study of blood T cell repertoires in COVID-19. Profiling relied on immunoSEQ multiplex PCR, and the TCRdb table lists in-frame clones only, not all of them. The data show 200,000 to 250,000 clones, almost 85% seen once. J gave up 4 bases and V 5 bases, and 18 bases lay outside the gene matches. The CDR3 extends over 20 amino acids. CDR1 is MNHEY and CDR2 is SMNVEV in the germline V gene (reference sequence). V gene TRBV27 combines with J gene TRBJ1-4; TRBD1 matches at 11 bases. The origin of this receptor is a man in his forties or fifties with COVID-19, enrolled during active disease. Sequencing was done on a sample of peripheral blood. CDR3 region: CASSPGGTGGLWQGNEKLFF. The DNA for the CDR3 is TGTGCCAGCAGTCCGGGTGGGACAGGGGGTTTGTGGCAGGGTAATGAAAAACTGTTTTTT.